The following is a TCR beta chain sequence with its context. Its antigen is unknown. The sample belongs to a study of T cell responses to AZD1222 COVID-19 vaccine. Study conclusions and caveats: Spike-spanning, vaccine-associated CD4 TCRs were dominant at 160-218 and 743-854.

The germline gives CDR1 WNHNN, CDR2 SYGVQD (reference sequence). Trimming removed 4 bases from V and 5 bases from J, with 21 bases in between. The CDR3 extends over 16 amino acids. Here immunoSEQ multiplex PCR was the method, and the copy in TCRdb shows in-frame clones only, minus some. The sample yields roughly 36,000 clones, about 89% seen once. Sequenced material: peripheral blood, taken on day 0 of AZD1222 vaccination. This TCR was recovered from an adult in good health. The genes are TRBV10-1 and TRBJ2-7; the D call may be TRBD1 or TRBD2 (6 bases each). CDR3 DNA sequence: TGCGCCAGCAGTGGCAGGACCCAAGGGGGGACCCACGAGCAGTACTTC. It translates to CASSGRTQGGTHEQYF.